The rows below give T cell receptor beta chains drawn from one sample of a study of T cells in Graves' hyperthyroidism and ophthalmopathy. TCRdb used MiXCR to reprocess the multiplex PCR reads, holding one entry per CDR3 protein. The table records approximately 330,000 distinct CDR3 sequences, around 13% of them present only once. Material for sequencing was blood. All receptors come from a woman aged 40 to 55 with Graves' ophthalmopathy. The CDR3 runs from the conserved cysteine through the conserved F or W. D genes are given only for firm matches. A clone size is listed for some rows: how often the clone was seen (once, few, many), or a class if it is expanded.

TGCAGCGTTCTAGCGGGAGGGCCCTACGAGCAGTACTTC	CSVLAGGPYEQYF	TRBD2	many	TRBV29-1	TRBJ2-7
TGTGCCAGCAGTTACTCGAGTAGGACAGGGACCGAGCAGTTCTTC	CASSYSSRTGTEQFF	TRBD1	many	TRBV6-5	TRBJ2-1
TGTGCCAGCAGCTTGACGGGGATGGCGGATGAGCAGTTCTTC	CASSLTGMADEQFF	-	few	TRBV5-8	TRBJ2-1
TGTGCCTGGTTTCGAGCGCCGGGTCTGGGCACTGAAGCTTTCTTT	CAWFRAPGLGTEAFF	-	-	TRBV30	TRBJ1-1
TGTGCCAGCAGCTACAGGGGGACCGGGCAGTTCTTC	CASSYRGTGQFF	TRBD1	many	TRBV6-2/TRBV6-3	TRBJ2-1
TGTGCCAGCAGCCCCGGGGGGGGACTCGTCTACGCGCGCGATGAGCAGTTCTTC	CASSPGGGLVYARDEQFF	TRBD2	many	TRBV7-9	TRBJ2-1
TGTGCCAGCAGCGAAGACATGGGGGGCAAATCCTACAATGAGCAGTTCTTC	CASSEDMGGKSYNEQFF	-	-	TRBV3-1	TRBJ2-1
TGTGCCAGCAGCCACGGTATAGCGGGGCAGGACAATGAGCAGTTCTTC	CASSHGIAGQDNEQFF	TRBD2	-	TRBV3-1	TRBJ2-1
TGCGCCAGCAGTGAGACCGGGACAGCCACAGATACGCAGTATTTT	CASSETGTATDTQYF	TRBD1	many	TRBV10-1	TRBJ2-3
TGTGCCAGCAGTTTATCGTCAGGAAGAGCTTTCTTT	CASSLSSGRAFF	-	many	TRBV12-3/TRBV12-4	TRBJ1-1
TGTGCCACCAGCAGAGTTATTAGCGGGAGCTACGAGCAGTACTTC	CATSRVISGSYEQYF	TRBD2	many	TRBV15	TRBJ2-7
TGTGCCACCAGTACCATCGGACTAGCGGGGGGTTCGCGCACCGGGGAGCTGTTTTTT	CATSTIGLAGGSRTGELFF	TRBD2	few	TRBV24-1	TRBJ2-2
TGCGCCAGCAGCTTGGCCTCCGGGCCCCCGTTCAATAACTATGGCTACACCTTC	CASSLASGPPFNNYGYTF	-	many	TRBV5-1	TRBJ1-2
TGTGCCAGCAGTTTGTCCGGTTGGGGGGACTATGGCTACACCTTC	CASSLSGWGDYGYTF	-	many	TRBV27	TRBJ1-2
TGCGCCAGCAGCTTGGTGGAGGCGGAGGGGGCTTTCTTT	CASSLVEAEGAFF	-	-	TRBV5-1	TRBJ1-1
TGCGCCAGCAGCCAAGATAGTCGGACAGGGCACTCCTACGAGCAGTACTTC	CASSQDSRTGHSYEQYF	TRBD1	few	TRBV4-1	TRBJ2-7
TGTGCCAGCAGTGTCCGACAGCAAAATAGCTATGGCTACACCTTC	CASSVRQQNSYGYTF	-	many	TRBV2	TRBJ1-2
TGTGCCAGCAGCACCCCCCTGATGGGAGGCAGCTACGAGCAGTACTTC	CASSTPLMGGSYEQYF	-	many	TRBV7-9	TRBJ2-7
TGCGCCAGCAGCCGCTGGGGAGATCAGCCCCAGCATTTT	CASSRWGDQPQHF	-	few	TRBV4-1	TRBJ1-5
TGTGCCAGCAGTTACTCGAACTTGGACATTCAGTACTTC	CASSYSNLDIQYF	-	-	TRBV6-6	TRBJ2-4
TGTGCCATCAGGGGCAGGGACGGCTATGGCTACACCTTC	CAIRGRDGYGYTF	-	-	TRBV10-3	TRBJ1-2
TGTGCCAGCAGCCAGGCTAGCTTGGGACTGAACACCGGGGAGCTGTTTTTT	CASSQASLGLNTGELFF	-	-	TRBV3-1	TRBJ2-2
TGTGCCAGCAGCTTAGTGTCCACCGGGGAGCTGTTTTTT	CASSLVSTGELFF	-	many	TRBV7-9	TRBJ2-2
TGCAGCACCCCAAAATCAGGAAGGGCCACTGAAGCTTTCTTT	CSTPKSGRATEAFF	-	many	TRBV20-1	TRBJ1-1
TGTGCCAGCAGTTTTACGGGCTGCAATCAGCCCCAGCATTTT	CASSFTGCNQPQHF	-	many	TRBV28	TRBJ1-5
TGTGCCAGCAGCCAAGATCACCCTCCTGGGAACACTGAAGCTTTCTTT	CASSQDHPPGNTEAFF	-	many	TRBV3-1	TRBJ1-1
TGTGCCAGCAAACTACAGGGATCGGCAGATACGCAGTATTTT	CASKLQGSADTQYF	-	many	TRBV6-2/TRBV6-3	TRBJ2-3
TGTGCCAGCAGTGAGGGGACACAGAAAACTACGAAGCAGCACTTC	CASSEGTQKTTKQHF	-	-	TRBV6-1	TRBJ2-7
TGCGCCAGCAGCCAGGTTAAGGGGCATTTT	CASSQVKGHF	-	few	TRBV5-1	TRBJ1-5
TGTGCCAGCAGCTTAGTCCTCGGGCAACTCCAAGAGACCCAGTACTTC	CASSLVLGQLQETQYF	-	many	TRBV7-9	TRBJ2-5
TGTGCCAGCAGCTTAGTGAACGCGGGTGGCTACACCTTC	CASSLVNAGGYTF	-	few	TRBV7-9	TRBJ1-2
TGTGCCAGCAGCTCCACTGGGGATGAAAAACTGTTTTTT	CASSSTGDEKLFF	-	many	TRBV7-9	TRBJ1-4
TGTGCCAGCAGTTTTGGACTAGCGGGAATCTACGAGCAGTACTTC	CASSFGLAGIYEQYF	TRBD2	-	TRBV12-3/TRBV12-4	TRBJ2-7
TGTGCCAGCAGCTTCCCGCTGACACTCGCTGGGGGCTACACCTTC	CASSFPLTLAGGYTF	-	-	TRBV7-2	TRBJ1-2
TGTGCCAGCAGCGTATCCATACAAGGGCAAGCTTTCTTT	CASSVSIQGQAFF	-	-	TRBV9	TRBJ1-1
TGTGCCAGCAGCTTATTAGCCAGTCAGCCCCAGCATTTT	CASSLLASQPQHF	-	-	TRBV7-6	TRBJ1-5
TGTGCTAGTGGTTTGGTGTTGGATGAGCAGTTCTTC	CASGLVLDEQFF	-	many	TRBV12-5	TRBJ2-1
TGTGCCACCAGTGATGACCCGGCAGGGTCGGGTTGGGGCAATCAGCCCCAGCATTTT	CATSDDPAGSGWGNQPQHF	-	few	TRBV24-1	TRBJ1-5
TGTGCCAGCAGCTTAGACCTCAGGTACCAAGAGACCCAGTACTTC	CASSLDLRYQETQYF	-	many	TRBV7-2	TRBJ2-5
TGCAGTGCTACACTAGCTAGCACAGATACGCAGTATTTT	CSATLASTDTQYF	-	many	TRBV20-1	TRBJ2-3
TGTGCCAGCAGTGAACAGGGGATAGGGGGCGAAGAGACCCAGTACTTC	CASSEQGIGGEETQYF	TRBD1	-	TRBV28	TRBJ2-5